Presented here are 28 T cell receptor beta chains from one specimen sequenced in a study of cytomegalovirus exposure and HLA in healthy donors listed by TCRdb under 2017. Preparation of the library involved the immunoSEQ multiplex PCR assay. For the multiplex PCR, a mixture combining 60 forward primers for TCR Vbeta segments and 13 reverse primers for TCR Jbeta segments was used. This is the immuneACCESS table as TCRdb keeps it, with only in-frame sequences that have V and J called. A part of the clones is gone; compared with another copy, unresolved V genes explain less than half, and the rest is unexplained. The sample data list over 75,000 clones, and 75% to 85% of these were observed just once. The ten largest clones take up approximately 3.4% of the sample. Sequenced material: PBMCs. The receptor source for this set is a male donor in good health and CMV-seropositive.

The chain recombines TRBV29-1 with TRBJ1-2, with 9 bases fitting TRBD1. CDR1 and CDR2 (germline): SQVTM, ANQGSEA. The V and J ends lost 6 bases and 5 bases, in that order; junction bases with no gene match: 7. The CDR3 loop spans 13 amino acids. The DNA of the CDR3 is TGCAGCGTGACTAGGACAGGGGATTATGGCTACACCTTC. It is translated as CSVTRTGDYGYTF.

V and J are TRBV12-5 and TRBJ1-6; D remains ambiguous. Per germline, CDR1 LGHNT and CDR2 FRNRAP. The CDR3 is 16 amino acids. Deletions cut 0 bases from V and 11 bases from J, with 17 bases between. CDR3 amino acids: CASGLVLAGIVPPLHF. The CDR3, as DNA: TGTGCTAGTGGTTTGGTACTTGCGGGTATCGTGCCACCCCTCCACTTT.

This chain uses TRBV27 with TRBJ1-1; D might be TRBD1 (6 bases). The length of the CDR3 is 13 residues. Germline V CDR1 and CDR2: MNHEY, SMNVEV (reference sequence). The germline V and J ends were trimmed by 3 bases and 6 bases, with 11 bases remaining between them. This CDR3 reads CASSFSRTAEAFF. DNA of the CDR3: TGTGCCAGCAGTTTCTCCCGGACAGCTGAAGCTTTCTTT.

The V and J genes are TRBV18 and TRBJ1-1; 9 nucleotides agree with TRBD1. Germline V gene sequence: CDR1 KGHSH, CDR2 LQKENI. The CDR3 is 14 residues long. Trimming at V came to 8 bases and at J to 1 base, leaving 5 bases not matched to a gene. DNA of the CDR3: TGTGCCAGCCTTGGGACAGGGCAGAACACTGAAGCTTTCTTT. Amino acid sequence: CASLGTGQNTEAFF.

Regarding this clone: At one of its ends the junction is not consistent with the germline gene, which may arise from a read error. The gene calls are TRBV14 and TRBJ2-7; D is possibly TRBD2 (6 bases). The CDR3 runs to 12 residues. Germline V lookup: CDR1 SGHDN, CDR2 FVKESK. The DNA of the CDR3 is TGTGCCAGCAGCCAATTTGGGACTTATCTCGACTTC. This encodes CASSQFGTYLDF. The full variable domain, its missing parts supplied by reference TRBV14 and TRBJ2-7, is EAGVTQFPSHSVIEKGQTVTLRCDPISGHDNLYWYRRVMGKEIKFLLHFVKESKQDESGMPNNRFLAERTGGTYSTLKVQPAELEDSGVYFCASSQFGTYLDFGPGTRLTVT.

The rearrangement uses TRBV4-1 and TRBJ2-4; 11 bases map to TRBD2. CDR1 is MGHRA and CDR2 is YSYEKL in the germline V gene. J lost 0 bases, V lost 2 bases, and 3 bases had no gene match. This CDR3 has 17 amino acids. The CDR3 spells CASSQILAGVAKNIQYF. The DNA of the CDR3 is TGCGCCAGCAGCCAAATACTAGCGGGAGTAGCCAAAAACATTCAGTACTTC.

The rearrangement links TRBV6-1 to TRBJ2-5, with 7 bases that match TRBD2. Germline V lookup: CDR1 MNHNS, CDR2 SASEGT. This CDR3 spans 13 amino acids. Trimming at V came to 7 bases and at J to 5 bases, leaving 7 bases not matched to a gene. CDR3 DNA sequence: TGTGCCAGCACGCGTCTAGCGGCGGAGACCCAGTACTTC. It translates to CASTRLAAETQYF.

The gene calls are TRBV5-6 and TRBJ1-2, with 7 bases that match TRBD1. This CDR3 contains 11 residues. The V gene's germline CDR1 is SGHDT and CDR2 YYEEEE. The V segment lost 5 bases and the J segment 13 bases; nucleotides outside the gene matches: 8. The CDR3 region is CASRNRGYTTF. The CDR3, as DNA: TGTGCCAGCAGGAACAGGGGATATACCACCTTC.

CDR3 bases: TGTGCCAGCTCACCGACGCGACAGGAGAACACTGAAGCTTTCTTT. It specifies CASSPTRQENTEAFF. J is TRBJ1-1 and V is TRBV18, with D tentatively TRBD1 (6 bases). The CDR3 has 15 amino acids. V was pared by 3 bases and J by 1 base, with 12 bases between. The germline gives CDR1 KGHSH, CDR2 LQKENI.

Only one count was recorded for this clone. This chain links TRBV9 with TRBJ2-6; 7 nucleotides match TRBD2. This CDR3 is built from 19 residues. Germline V gene data show CDR1 as SGDLS and CDR2 as YYNGEE. Trimming removed 0 bases from V and 0 bases from J; junction bases left unmatched: 9. CDR3 sequence: CASSVGAAGVSSGANVLTF. CDR3 nucleotides: TGTGCCAGCAGCGTAGGGGCGGCGGGGGTCAGCTCTGGGGCCAACGTCCTGACTTTC. The variable domain in full, completed from reference TRBV9 and TRBJ2-6, reads DSGVTQTPKHLITATGQRVTLRCSPRSGDLSVYWYQQSLDQGLQFLIQYYNGEERAKGNILERFSAQQFPDLHSELNLSSLELGDSALYFCASSVGAAGVSSGANVLTFGAGSRLTVL.

The rearrangement joins TRBV7-9 to TRBJ2-5, with D maybe TRBD2 (7 bases). The germline V gene encodes CDR1 SEHNR and CDR2 FQNEAQ (reference sequence). V lost 2 bases and J lost 9, with 16 bases in between. The CDR3 spans 14 residues. The CDR3 region is CASSLRNQGGAQYF. The CDR3 DNA sequence: TGTGCCAGCAGCTTACGAAACCAAGGGGGGGCCCAGTACTTC.

Written as DNA, the CDR3 is TGTGCCAGTAGTATAGGGTCGGACAGAGGTCAGCCCCAGCATTTT. This gives the protein CASSIGSDRGQPQHF. The rearrangement uses TRBV19 and TRBJ1-5, with TRBD1 as a possible D gene (6 bases). The CDR3 spans 15 residues. Trimming pared 1 base from V and 6 bases from J, leaving 13 bases between. Germline V gene lookup returns CDR1 LNHDA and CDR2 SQIVND (reference sequence). Full variable domain (outside the CDR3, taken from reference TRBV19 and TRBJ1-5): DGGITQSPKYLFRKEGQNVTLSCEQNLNHDAMYWYRQDPGQGLRLIYYSQIVNDFQKGDIAEGYSVSREKKESFPLTVTSAQKNPTAFYLCASSIGSDRGQPQHFGDGTRLSIL.

The V call is TRBV7-8, the J call TRBJ1-1, with 9 bases identical to TRBD1. Germline lookup yields CDR1 SGHVS and CDR2 FQNEAQ. Trimming removed 4 bases from V and 7 bases from J; junction bases left unmatched: 10. There are 15 residues in the CDR3. This CDR3 reads CASSSPRDRAVEAFF. In DNA form, the CDR3 reads TGTGCCAGCAGCTCCCCCCGGGACAGGGCGGTTGAAGCTTTCTTT.

CDR3 coding DNA: TGTGCCAGTAATTTAGACAGGGGGCTGCGCTACACCTTC. Translation gives CASNLDRGLRYTF. The J gene is TRBJ1-2, the V gene TRBV19; 10 bases fit TRBD1. Germline trimming cut 7 bases from V and 9 bases from J; bases unmatched to any gene: 8. Germline values: CDR1 LNHDA, CDR2 SQIVND (reference sequence). This CDR3 region has 13 residues.

The chain uses TRBV29-1 and TRBJ2-7; D might be TRBD2 (7 bases). The CDR3 consists of 12 residues. V gave up 2 bases and J gave up 6 bases, with 11 bases separating them. Germline-derived CDR1 and CDR2 are SQVTM and ANQGSEA. In DNA, the CDR3 is TGCAGCGTTGAACACGGGGGGCCCGAGCAGTACTTC. Encoded protein: CSVEHGGPEQYF.

DNA for the CDR3: TGTGCCTGGAGAGGCGGGACCTCAGTCGAGACCCAGTACTTC. Amino acids: CAWRGGTSVETQYF. The chain links TRBV30 to TRBJ2-5, with a possible D match to TRBD2 (6 bases). Germline loops: CDR1 GTSNPN, CDR2 SVGIG (reference sequence). CDR3 length: 14 residues. V was pared by 3 bases and J by 5 bases, with 16 bases between.

Here the CDR3 DNA reads TGTGCCAGCAGCCCGGGACAGGGGAATGAGCAGTTCTTC. Protein product: CASSPGQGNEQFF. The rearrangement links TRBV13 to TRBJ2-1; 10 nucleotides agree with TRBD1. The CDR3 totals 13 residues. Germline CDR1 and CDR2: PRHDT and FYEKMQ (reference sequence). The V gene end was trimmed by 5 bases and the J gene end by 7 bases; junction bases not matched to a gene: 2.

The rearrangement uses TRBV11-2 and TRBJ1-1, with D unclear. V dropped 5 bases and J dropped 10 bases, with 14 bases sitting between them. The CDR3 is made up of 12 amino acids. Germline V CDR1 and CDR2: SGHAT, FQNNGV. The CDR3 nucleotides read TGTGCCAGCAGCACCCGACAACTCTCAGCTTTCTTT. Protein: CASSTRQLSAFF.

The DNA of the CDR3 is TGTGCCAGCAGTTTCTCAGCGGGGGGCTCCAAAGAGACCCAGTACTTC. Its protein is CASSFSAGGSKETQYF. J is TRBJ2-5 and V is TRBV6-6; TRBD2 matches at 9 bases. This CDR3 is built from 16 residues. The germline gives CDR1 MNHNY, CDR2 SVGAGI (reference sequence). V shed 4 bases, J shed 3 bases, and the junction held 9 bases outside the gene matches.

The chain couples TRBV4-1 to TRBJ1-2, with D perhaps matching TRBD1 (6 bases). Trimming removed 1 base from V and 3 bases from J, with 12 bases in between. Germline V lookup: CDR1 MGHRA, CDR2 YSYEKL. This CDR3 spans 15 amino acids. The CDR3 spells CASSQGAGDYYGYTF. CDR3 sequence (DNA): TGCGCCAGCAGCCAAGGGGCAGGGGATTACTATGGCTACACCTTC.

This clone was seen a few times. The CDR3 DNA sequence: TGTGCCAGCTCACCATTACAGGGAAGCAATCAGCCCCAGCATTTT. Translation: CASSPLQGSNQPQHF. The chain links TRBV18 to TRBJ1-5; D perhaps matches TRBD1 (6 bases). Between the trimmed V and J ends, which lost 2 bases and 1 base, there was a span of 9 bases. The CDR3 covers 15 residues. Germline CDR1 is KGHSH and CDR2 is LQKENI.

The chain combines TRBV15 with TRBJ1-5; D remains unclear. The germline gives CDR1 LNHNV, CDR2 YYDKDF (reference sequence). The V end lost 0 bases, the J end lost 0 bases, and 12 bases lay between the germline ends. This CDR3 has 17 residues. The CDR3 sequence: CATSRDREGHSNQPQHF. The CDR3 DNA sequence: TGTGCCACCAGCAGAGATAGGGAGGGCCATAGCAATCAGCCCCAGCATTTT.

The J gene is TRBJ1-1, the V gene TRBV30, with 10 bases matching TRBD1. This CDR3 has 14 amino acids. V lost 4 bases, J lost 5 bases, and 7 bases stayed unmatched. Looked up from germline, CDR1 is GTSNPN and CDR2 is SVGIG (reference sequence). CDR3 protein: CAWTWTGGWTEAFF. The CDR3 DNA reads as TGTGCCTGGACATGGACAGGGGGATGGACTGAAGCTTTCTTT.

The rearrangement links TRBV10-3 to TRBJ2-1; 10 nucleotides line up with TRBD1. Germline CDR1 and CDR2: ENHRY and SYGVKD. The CDR3 covers 13 residues. The trim removed 11 bases at V and 8 bases at J, leaving 9 bases unmatched. The CDR3 nucleotides are TGTGCCTCAAGGACAGGGGGGATTGATGAGCAGTTCTTC. Protein: CASRTGGIDEQFF.

This clone occurred a few times. The chain couples TRBV4-1 to TRBJ2-7; D gene ambiguous. Germline CDR1 MGHRA, CDR2 YSYEKL. V was cut by 1 base and J by 6 bases, with 4 bases left in between. This CDR3 comprises 11 residues. The CDR3 here is CASSQGAEQYF. CDR3 DNA sequence: TGCGCCAGCAGCCAAGGGGCCGAGCAGTACTTC.

The chain recombines TRBV7-2 with TRBJ1-1, with 8 bases fitting TRBD1. The V segment lost 5 bases and the J segment 2 bases; nucleotides outside the gene matches: 10. Germline loops: CDR1 SGHTA, CDR2 FQGNSA. The length of the CDR3 is 16 residues. The CDR3 is CASSPHQGAANTEAFF. CDR3 bases: TGTGCCAGCAGCCCCCATCAGGGGGCCGCCAACACTGAAGCTTTCTTT.

The chain carries TRBV7-8 and TRBJ1-5, with 8 bases aligning to TRBD1. The CDR3 contains 15 residues. Germline CDR1 reads SGHVS; CDR2 reads FQNEAQ. Trimming at V came to 6 bases and at J to 3 bases, leaving 7 bases not matched to a gene. CDR3 protein: CASRSGTGYNQPQHF. In DNA, the CDR3 is TGTGCCAGCAGGTCCGGGACAGGCTACAATCAGCCCCAGCATTTT.

The chain recombines TRBV29-1 with TRBJ2-1; 9 nucleotides agree with TRBD2. In germline, CDR1 is SQVTM, CDR2 ANQGSEA. The CDR3 runs to 13 residues. The V and J ends lost 7 bases and 7 bases, in that order; junction bases with no gene match: 8. CDR3 amino acids: CSALSGGGNEQFF. The CDR3 region has the DNA TGCAGCGCCCTTAGCGGGGGCGGGAATGAGCAGTTCTTC.